The clone carrying this TCR beta chain was picked up many times. Germline CDR1 reads LGHNA; CDR2 reads YNFKEQ. The V gene end was trimmed by 3 bases and the J gene end by 1 base; junction bases not matched to a gene: 8. The CDR3 is 17 residues long. TCRdb called the 5' RACE reads again in MiXCR, with one record for every CDR3 protein. The sample carries 25,000 to 35,000 distinct CDR3 sequences, roughly 6% recorded once. This entry belongs to a study of T cells after yellow fever vaccination. Study-wide results and caveats: Booster samples showed a return of most primary-vaccination clones (around 96% CD4, approximately 85% CD8). FACS-sorted repertoires could harbor abundant contaminating bulk-population clonotypes. Among all clonotypes, a small share was observed in both CD4 and CD8 compartments. The secondary response showed a weaker magnitude and a faster peak, day 5 versus 15.

This material consisted of PBMCs, either bulk or a sorted T-cell subset (CD4+, CD8+, memory, or dextramer-sorted; not recorded which), taken on the day of the yellow fever booster vaccination. The chain combines TRBV4-2 with TRBJ2-2; the match to TRBD1 covers 7 bases. This sequence originates from a young man who received the YFV17D yellow fever vaccine. DNA of the CDR3: TGTGCCAGCAGCCACTACCGTGACAGGGAGAACACCGGGGAGCTGTTTTTT. Encoded protein: CASSHYRDRENTGELFF.